The clone carrying this TCR beta chain occurred a few times. Its antigen is still unknown. These data are taken from a study of shared clonotypes between healthy human individuals. Findings and caveats of the study: It was the non-shared clonotypes that had lower generation probabilities than clonotypes shared by all four donors.

TCRdb's copy holds only in-frame clones and misses some; the assay was immunoSEQ multiplex PCR. The sample has some 2,000,000 clones, under 97% seen once. This CDR3 is 17 amino acids long. Negatively enriched CD4+ T cells were divided by CD45RA into naive and memory. Input material: naive CD4+ T cells sorted from blood. Specified subset: CD45RA+ positively selected. The clonotype comes from a man aged 18 to 30 in good health. This chain joins TRBV21-1 and TRBJ2-4; the table assigns TRBD2, which was not confirmed against the DNA. TRBV21-1 is annotated as a pseudogene. The CDR3 coding sequence is TGTGCCAGCAGCAAAGGAAAAGCGGGAGGTAGGGGAGACATTCAGTACTTC. Translation: CASSKGKAGGRGDIQYF.